The table lists the clone carrying this T cell receptor (beta chain) with a few counts. Its specificity is unknown. Primers used in a second PCR of about 6 to 12 cycles were a sample-barcoded 5' primer and a J-beta primer mix. The template-switch adaptor, which had 12 random nucleotides, put a tag on each cDNA molecule. TCRdb independently ran MiXCR on the 5' RACE reads; one entry per CDR3 protein. The sample has 600,000 or so distinct CDR3 sequences, 21% seen once. The data belong to a study of blood T cells in healthy people across ages. Whole-study findings and limits: As age increased, TCR beta diversity per million T cells fell in a roughly linear fashion. Nothing was known about donor CMV status, and this possibly confounded expanded clonotype changes.

Trimming took 0 bases from V and 5 from J, leaving 11 bases between them. Germline CDR1 is MNHEY and CDR2 is SVGEGT. The CDR3 contains 14 residues. The chain recombines TRBV6-2 or TRBV6-3 with TRBJ2-7; D may be TRBD2 (7 bases). This receptor was taken from a man between 70 and 80 years old in good health. The specimen was blood. The CDR3 loop reads CASSYSGGRDEQYF. The CDR3, as DNA: TGTGCCAGCAGTTACTCGGGGGGGCGTGACGAGCAGTACTTC.